Below, 10 T cell receptor beta chains from the same sample are listed, as sequenced in a study of PD-1 blockade in mismatch repair-deficient tumors. TCRdb keeps only in-frame clones here, not all; method: immunoSEQ multiplex PCR. Of around 130,000 clones in the sample, around nine tenths are singletons; the top ten hold about 12%. Specimen: peripheral blood, collected approximately 69 weeks after starting pembrolizumab. The receptors here all came from an adult with mismatch repair-deficient cancer.

The chain carries TRBV5-1 and TRBJ2-1, with TRBD2 identical over 7 bases. Trimming took 7 bases from V and 8 from J; bases not matched to a gene: 15. The V gene's germline CDR1 is SGHRS and CDR2 YFSETQ. The CDR3 runs 15 residues. CDR3 DNA sequence: TGCGCCAGCGGGCCCCGGGGGGAGGTCGTCCATGAGCAGTTCTTC. Protein product: CASGPRGEVVHEQFF. Drawing the rest from reference TRBV5-1 and TRBJ2-1, the complete variable domain is KAGVTQTPRYLIKTRGQQVTLSCSPISGHRSVSWYQQTPGQGLQFLFEYFSETQRNKGNFPGRFSGRQFSNSRSEMNVSTLELGDSALYLCASGPRGEVVHEQFFGPGTRLTVL.

This chain connects TRBV27 to TRBJ2-3; 9 nucleotides match TRBD2. The V segment lost 7 bases and the J segment 4 bases; nucleotides outside the gene matches: 3. The CDR3 extends over 13 amino acids. Per germline, CDR1 MNHEY and CDR2 SMNVEV (reference sequence). The CDR3 loop reads CASTSGNADTQYF. The CDR3 DNA sequence: TGTGCCAGCACTAGCGGGAATGCAGATACGCAGTATTTT.

The chain carries TRBV5-1 and TRBJ2-7; D is ambiguous. The CDR3 consists of 13 residues. Per germline, CDR1 SGHRS and CDR2 YFSETQ. V lost 4 bases to trimming and J lost 2 bases, with 10 bases between them. In DNA form, the CDR3 reads TGCGCCAGCAGCCGGACCAATACCTACGAGCAGTACTTC. Protein sequence: CASSRTNTYEQYF.

The rearrangement uses TRBV18 and TRBJ2-3; D is unclear. This CDR3 comprises 11 residues. Germline CDR1 reads KGHSH; CDR2 reads LQKENI. Deletions cut 5 bases from V and 2 bases from J, with 2 bases between. The CDR3 nucleotides read TGTGCCAGCTCAACCACAGATACGCAGTATTTT. It codes for CASSTTDTQYF.

V usage is TRBV27 and J usage is TRBJ2-3; 15 positions agree with TRBD2. This CDR3 comprises 22 residues. V shed 4 bases, J shed 0 bases, and the junction held 17 bases outside the gene matches. The germline gives CDR1 MNHEY, CDR2 SMNVEV (reference sequence). This CDR3 reads CASSSFFFGLAGGGGSTDTQYF. DNA of the CDR3: TGTGCCAGCAGTTCCTTCTTCTTCGGACTAGCGGGAGGGGGTGGTAGCACAGATACGCAGTATTTT.

V gene TRBV4-1 combines with J gene TRBJ2-5, with a tentative D call TRBD2 (5 bases). Germline V gene lookup returns CDR1 MGHRA and CDR2 YSYEKL. The CDR3 has 16 amino acids. V gave up 1 base and J gave up 0 bases, with 12 bases separating them. This CDR3 is CASSQAGIGDQETQYF. The CDR3 DNA sequence: TGCGCCAGCAGCCAAGCGGGGATTGGGGACCAAGAGACCCAGTACTTC.

V and J are TRBV29-1 and TRBJ2-5; D possibly corresponds to TRBD2 (6 bases). Germline V gene sequence: CDR1 SQVTM, CDR2 ANQGSEA. Trimming took off 0 bases at V and 1 base at J, with 15 bases between the two ends. CDR3 length: 16 residues. The CDR3 DNA reads as TGCAGCGTTGAAGATTCGGGGGAGCCACTCCAAGAGACCCAGTACTTC. It translates to CSVEDSGEPLQETQYF.

This sequence joins TRBV27 and TRBJ2-7; 7 nucleotides line up with TRBD1. This CDR3 comprises 14 residues. Germline CDR1 is MNHEY and CDR2 is SMNVEV (reference sequence). Losses at the gene ends were 2 bases for V and 3 bases for J; bases not matched to a gene: 4. For the CDR3, the DNA is TGTGCCAGCAGTTTAAGGACAGGCAACTACGAGCAGTACTTC. Its protein product is CASSLRTGNYEQYF.

This chain joins TRBV4-1 and TRBJ2-7; 10 bases agree with TRBD2. CDR1 and CDR2 from the germline V gene are MGHRA and YSYEKL. The CDR3 sequence is 12 residues long. The V segment lost 8 bases and the J segment 5 bases; nucleotides outside the gene matches: 3. The CDR3 region is CASGTSDDEQYF. CDR3 in DNA: TGCGCCAGCGGGACTAGCGACGACGAGCAGTACTTC.

The chain combines TRBV30 with TRBJ2-5; perhaps TRBD1 as D (6 bases). With 0 bases removed from V and 1 base from J, the gap between germline ends came to 21 bases. The CDR3 is 18 residues long. Germline assignment: CDR1 GTSNPN and CDR2 SVGIG (reference sequence). CDR3 loop: CAWSVGRAQGKGQETQYF. CDR3 nucleotides: TGTGCCTGGAGTGTTGGTAGGGCCCAGGGGAAGGGCCAAGAGACCCAGTACTTC. Variable domain in full (rest from reference TRBV30 and TRBJ2-5): SQTIHQWPATLVQPVGSPLSLECTVEGTSNPNLYWYRQAAGRGLQLLFYSVGIGQISSEVPQNLSASRPQDRQFILSSKKLLLSDSGFYLCAWSVGRAQGKGQETQYFGPGTRLLVL.